This TCR beta chain was recovered during a study of T-cell memory formation after mild COVID-19. Study in general: TCR clusters were mostly donor specific. Study conclusions and caveats: Whereas later expanders leaned CD4+, clones contracting day 15 to 85 showed a balanced CD4/CD8 makeup.

In the case of this clonotype: The antigen remains undetermined.

TCRalpha and TCRbeta libraries used 5'RACE with constant-segment primers and UMIs. TCRdb re-analysed the 5' RACE reads in MiXCR, keeping a single row per CDR3 protein. Among approximately 290,000 distinct CDR3 sequences listed, approximately 19% were seen once. The J segment lost 5 bases and the V segment lost 5 bases, leaving 24 bases of the junction unmatched. CDR3 size: 20 residues. This chain uses TRBV12-3 or TRBV12-4 with TRBJ2-5; 9 bases match TRBD2. The sequencing sample was made of PBMCs or a T cell subset sorted from them (not recorded which). This TCR was recovered from a man younger than 30 who had mild COVID-19 (a few samples of this study predate the infection). Cell type and time point are not known. Here the CDR3 reads CASSPRRGGLFVGDRETQYF. DNA for the CDR3: TGTGCCAGCAGTCCGCGGCGGGGGGGCCTTTTCGTCGGGGATCGCGAGACCCAGTACTTC.